Below, one T cell receptor (beta chain) is given with its context. The table came from immunoSEQ multiplex PCR; TCRdb's copy has only in-frame clones and leaves some out. The table has under 400,000 clones, roughly 86% seen once. The sample originates from a study of blood T cell repertoires in COVID-19. Background on the study: Two negative PCRs, clearance, or symptom resolution characterized the recovered Cohort 3 donors. Whether acute or convalescent, the COVID-19 samples came from the United States, Italy and Spain.

Cohorts were based on clinical histories the participants reported. This CDR3 comprises 16 residues. Trimming removed 4 bases at V and 8 bases at J, with 21 bases between. Germline CDR1 reads SGHRS; CDR2 reads YFSETQ. The chain links TRBV5-1 to TRBJ1-4; D is uncertain. The sequencing sample was made of PBMCs or T cells enriched from blood (not recorded which). This receptor was obtained from a man aged 35 to 55 in a cohort exposed to, infected with or recovered from COVID-19 (not recorded which). The CDR3 here is CASSQFTVEAGEKLFF. CDR3 nucleotide sequence: TGCGCCAGCAGCCAATTTACGGTTGAAGCGGGAGAAAAACTGTTTTTT.